The 17 T cell receptor beta chains listed next were all sequenced from one sample in a study of beta chain features in type 1 diabetes. The investigators reverse transcribed all of the isolated RNA, so they sequenced expressed TCRB transcripts. Generated by immunoSEQ multiplex PCR, the TCRdb table keeps only in-frame clones and is missing some. The data show hundreds of thousands of clones, roughly 15% seen once. The material sequenced was naive CD4+ T cells from blood. These receptors were taken from a man aged 18 to 30 in good health.

The chain employs TRBV10-3 and TRBJ2-6; maybe TRBD1 (6 bases). V shed 5 bases and J shed 0 bases, with 11 bases lying between them. This CDR3 spans 16 amino acids. Per the germline V gene, CDR1 is ENHRY and CDR2 is SYGVKD. CDR3 coding DNA: TGTGCCATCAGTCGACAGGCAAACTCTGGGGCCAACGTCCTGACTTTC. It encodes CAISRQANSGANVLTF.

This clone was seen a few times. The CDR3 nucleotides read TGTGCCAGCAACCAGGGACACCCGCAAGAGACCCAGTACTTC. Translation: CASNQGHPQETQYF. The chain carries TRBV7-8 and TRBJ2-5; D possibly corresponds to TRBD1 (6 bases). Germline V gene data show CDR1 as SGHVS and CDR2 as FQNEAQ. V was shortened by 7 bases and J by 2 bases, with 14 bases between the two germline ends. The CDR3 sequence is 14 residues long.

The V gene is TRBV5-1, the J gene TRBJ1-1, with D possibly TRBD1 on 6 matching bases. The V end lost 1 base, the J end lost 3 bases, and 10 bases lay between the germline ends. Germline V gives CDR1 SGHRS, CDR2 YFSETQ. This CDR3 contains 14 residues. The CDR3 region has the DNA TGCGCCAGCAGCTTGTGGGGGCGAGACACTGAAGCTTTCTTT. Translating gives CASSLWGRDTEAFF.

There are a few counts of this clone. V usage is TRBV7-9 and J usage is TRBJ1-6, with 9 positions matching TRBD1. Germline V gives CDR1 SEHNR, CDR2 FQNEAQ (reference sequence). The V and J ends lost 0 bases and 10 bases, in that order; junction bases with no gene match: 7. CDR3 size: 16 residues. This CDR3 reads CASSLAAGTGWSPLHF. The CDR3 nucleotides are TGTGCCAGCAGCTTAGCGGCTGGGACAGGGTGGTCACCCCTCCACTTT.

This chain uses TRBV18 with TRBJ2-4; no definite D call. Trimming left V 3 bases short and J 0 bases short, with 18 bases between. Germline values: CDR1 KGHSH, CDR2 LQKENI. This CDR3 is built from 18 residues. DNA of the CDR3: TGTGCCAGCTCACCGCCCATCAGTTTACACCTAGCCAAAAACATTCAGTACTTC. As protein: CASSPPISLHLAKNIQYF.

The rearrangement links TRBV4-2 to TRBJ1-5; D not resolved. The V and J ends lost 6 bases and 4 bases respectively, with 10 bases between them. Germline CDR1 is LGHNA and CDR2 is YNFKEQ. The CDR3 totals 13 residues. CDR3 region: CASRGSGNQPQHF. CDR3 nucleotides: TGTGCCAGCAGGGGGTCAGGTAATCAGCCCCAGCATTTT.

The chain uses TRBV29-1 and TRBJ2-1, with 14 bases matching TRBD2. The ends lost 4 bases at V and 4 bases at J; junction bases unmatched: 6. Germline V gene sequence: CDR1 SQVTM, CDR2 ANQGSEA. The CDR3 is 16 residues long. CDR3 residues: CSVGGGLAGVYNEQFF. The CDR3 coding sequence is TGCAGCGTTGGAGGGGGACTAGCGGGAGTTTACAATGAGCAGTTCTTC.

This clone was seen a few times. The chain is built from TRBV9 and TRBJ2-1; D is possibly TRBD1 (6 bases). The CDR3 totals 15 residues. Trimming removed 2 bases at V and 4 bases at J, with 13 bases between. Germline CDR1 SGDLS, CDR2 YYNGEE. The CDR3 DNA reads as TGTGCCAGCAGCGTTTCTAACAGGGAATACAATGAGCAGTTCTTC. Protein sequence: CASSVSNREYNEQFF.

This clone has just a few counts. The chain recombines TRBV29-1 with TRBJ1-1, with 8 bases that match TRBD1. Trimming removed 4 bases from V and 5 bases from J; junction bases left unmatched: 9. Germline V lookup: CDR1 SQVTM, CDR2 ANQGSEA. The CDR3 is 14 amino acids. CDR3 sequence reads: CSVGRTGRFTEAFF. CDR3 bases: TGCAGCGTTGGAAGGACAGGGAGGTTTACTGAAGCTTTCTTT.

The chain couples TRBV5-1 to TRBJ2-2; D not certain. This CDR3 has 15 residues. CDR1 SGHRS and CDR2 YFSETQ come from the germline V gene. V gave up 5 bases and J gave up 0 bases, with 11 bases separating them. CDR3 sequence: CASRESTTNTGELFF. The DNA of the CDR3 is TGCGCCAGCAGAGAGTCGACGACGAACACCGGGGAGCTGTTTTTT.

The chain has TRBV7-9 and TRBJ2-5; D not certain. Gene TRBJ2-7 matches the end of the DNA better, so the J call may be wrong. Looked up from germline, CDR1 is SEHNR and CDR2 is FQNEAQ (reference sequence). CDR3 size: 12 residues. Written as DNA, the CDR3 is TGTGCCAGCAGCCCCTCGGGCTACGAGCAGTACTTC. It translates to CASSPSGYEQYF.

This clone occurred a few times. The J gene is TRBJ2-2, the V gene TRBV7-2; a possible D gene is TRBD1 (5 bases). V dropped 5 bases and J dropped 6 bases, with 13 bases sitting between them. The V gene's germline CDR1 is SGHTA and CDR2 FQGNSA. The CDR3 contains 14 residues. The CDR3 here is CASSRQNTAGELFF. The CDR3 DNA is TGTGCCAGCAGCCGACAGAACACAGCCGGGGAGCTGTTTTTT.

This chain connects TRBV7-3 to TRBJ1-1; no definite D call. CDR1 SGHTA and CDR2 FQGTGA come from the germline V gene. The CDR3 totals 15 residues. V lost 5 bases to trimming and J lost 1 base, with 14 bases between them. The CDR3 here is CASSPSNAGNTEAFF. Here the CDR3 DNA reads TGTGCCAGCAGCCCCTCCAACGCAGGGAACACTGAAGCTTTCTTT.

This clone showed up just a few times. CDR3 bases: TGTGCCAGCAGCGTGTCCCCCGGGCTCAATCAAGAGACCCAGTACTTC. Translation gives CASSVSPGLNQETQYF. The rearrangement links TRBV9 to TRBJ2-5; D is uncertain. The CDR3 consists of 16 residues. The germline CDR1 and CDR2 sequences are SGDLS and YYNGEE. V was pared by 2 bases and J by 2 bases, with 16 bases between.

This chain links TRBV14 with TRBJ2-4; D possibly corresponds to TRBD1 (5 bases). Germline CDR1 is SGHDN and CDR2 is FVKESK. V was trimmed by 0 bases and J by 0 bases, leaving 12 bases between them. The CDR3 has 17 residues. The CDR3 bases are TGTGCCAGCAGCCAAGAAGGACACCTTTCAGCCAAAAACATTCAGTACTTC. Protein sequence: CASSQEGHLSAKNIQYF.

Comments on this clone: Other DNA variants within this sample encode the same CDR3. In nucleotides, the CDR3 is TGTGCCAGCAGTTCTACAGGGTATGGCTACACCTTC. Its protein is CASSSTGYGYTF. J is TRBJ1-2 and V is TRBV7-2; a weak D match, TRBD1 (6 bases). Looked up from germline, CDR1 is SGHTA and CDR2 is FQGNSA. V dropped 6 bases and J dropped 5 bases, with 10 bases sitting between them. This CDR3 region has 12 residues. Looking up the rest from reference TRBV7-2 and TRBJ1-2 gives the full variable domain: GAGVSQSPSNKVTEKGKDVELRCDPISGHTALYWYRQSLGQGLEFLIYFQGNSAPDKSGLPSDRFSAERTGGSVSTLTIQRTQQEDSAVYLCASSSTGYGYTFGSGTRLTVV.

This clone turned up a few times. CDR3 amino acids: CASSLVDGGNYGYTF. The CDR3 DNA sequence: TGCGCCAGCAGCTTGGTAGACGGCGGTAACTATGGCTACACCTTC. The chain recombines TRBV5-1 with TRBJ1-2; D gene ambiguous. CDR1 and CDR2 (germline): SGHRS, YFSETQ. CDR3 length equals 15 residues. The germline V and J ends were trimmed by 0 bases and 1 base, with 10 bases remaining between them.